One sample yielded the 30 T cell receptor beta chains listed below, sequenced in a study of blood T cell repertoires in COVID-19. Only in-frame clones appear in the TCRdb table, and some are missing; sequencing was by immunoSEQ multiplex PCR. This table has tens of thousands of clones, 87% appearing once. The sample was peripheral blood. These receptors came from a male donor with acute or convalescent COVID-19.

The chain couples TRBV18 to TRBJ2-5; possible D gene TRBD2, 6 bases. This CDR3 is built from 16 residues. The germline V and J ends were trimmed by 0 bases and 2 bases, with 13 bases remaining between them. Germline-derived CDR1 and CDR2 are KGHSH and LQKENI. The CDR3 protein is CASSPPPGVGQETQYF. The CDR3 bases are TGTGCCAGCTCACCACCCCCGGGGGTGGGACAAGAGACCCAGTACTTC. Variable domain in full (rest from reference TRBV18 and TRBJ2-5): NAGVMQNPRHLVRRRGQEARLRCSPMKGHSHVYWYRQLPEEGLKFMVYLQKENIIDESGMPKERFSAEFPKEGPSILRIQQVVRGDSAAYFCASSPPPGVGQETQYFGPGTRLLVL.

V and J are TRBV5-1 and TRBJ2-5; D is perhaps TRBD2 (6 bases). The CDR3 spans 13 residues. Trimming stripped 4 bases from V and 5 bases from J, with 12 bases between. From germline, CDR1 is SGHRS and CDR2 YFSETQ. CDR3 sequence: CASSPSGVETQYF. In DNA form, the CDR3 reads TGCGCCAGCAGCCCGTCGGGGGTGGAGACCCAGTACTTC.

The rearrangement joins TRBV6-5 to TRBJ2-1, with TRBD1 matching 9 bases. This CDR3 has 15 residues. Unmatched junction bases numbered 4, after V lost 6 bases and J lost 1 base. Germline V gives CDR1 MNHEY, CDR2 SVGAGI. The CDR3 region has the DNA TGTGCCAGCAGCTCCGGGACAGGGTCCTACAATGAGCAGTTCTTC. Translated: CASSSGTGSYNEQFF.

This clone was seen a single time. V is TRBV5-4 and J is TRBJ2-5, with 9 bases aligning to TRBD1. V shed 4 bases, J shed 4 bases, and the junction held 17 bases outside the gene matches. The CDR3 loop spans 18 amino acids. Germline CDR1 and CDR2: SGHNT and YYREEE (reference sequence). CDR3 in DNA: TGTGCCAGCAGCCAATCGGGACAGGGTGGAGGAGGGAGAGAGACCCAGTACTTC. As protein: CASSQSGQGGGGRETQYF.

The chain is built from TRBV4-2 and TRBJ1-4; D may be TRBD1 (5 bases). Germline V gene lookup returns CDR1 LGHNA and CDR2 YNFKEQ. The CDR3 totals 14 residues. Trimming stripped 2 bases from V and 9 bases from J, with 13 bases between. Written as DNA, the CDR3 is TGTGCCAGCAGCCAACCCCCAGGGATGCAAAAACTGTTTTTT. Translation gives CASSQPPGMQKLFF.

The V gene is TRBV6-1, the J gene TRBJ1-3; no firm D call. The CDR3 totals 18 residues. Germline-derived CDR1 and CDR2 are MNHNS and SASEGT. The V gene lost 0 bases and the J gene lost 0 bases, with 15 bases spanning the gap. DNA for the CDR3: TGTGCCAGCAGTGAAGCGCTTCAAGCTTCGTACTCTGGAAACACCATATATTTT. This codes for CASSEALQASYSGNTIYF.

The chain combines TRBV2 with TRBJ1-2; possibly TRBD1 for D (5 bases). With 8 bases removed from V and 2 bases from J, the gap between germline ends came to 12 bases. Germline V CDR1 and CDR2: SNHLY, FYNNEI. The CDR3 has 13 amino acids. The CDR3 loop is CASSRQLNYGYTF. The DNA of the CDR3 is TGTGCCAGCTCCAGACAGCTCAACTATGGCTACACCTTC. Full variable domain (rest looked up from reference TRBV2 and TRBJ1-2): EPEVTQTPSHQVTQMGQEVILRCVPISNHLYFYWYRQILGQKVEFLVSFYNNEISEKSEIFDDQFSVERPDGSNFTLKIRSTKLEDSAMYFCASSRQLNYGYTFGSGTRLTVV.

The rearrangement links TRBV5-1 to TRBJ2-3, with 10 bases matching TRBD1. In germline, CDR1 is SGHRS, CDR2 YFSETQ. This CDR3 has 14 residues. Losses at the gene ends were 3 bases for V and 5 bases for J; bases not matched to a gene: 3. CDR3 sequence reads: CASSYDRGLDTQYF. Here the CDR3 DNA reads TGCGCCAGCAGCTACGACAGGGGGCTAGATACGCAGTATTTT.

The rearrangement joins TRBV27 to TRBJ1-5, with D tentatively TRBD1 (6 bases). The germline V gene has CDR1 MNHEY and CDR2 SMNVEV (reference sequence). CDR3 length: 12 amino acids. Between the trimmed V and J ends, which lost 5 bases and 6 bases, there was a span of 8 bases. CDR3 amino acids: CASSGRGQPQHF. CDR3 nucleotide sequence: TGTGCCAGCAGTGGCAGGGGTCAGCCCCAGCATTTT.

The rearrangement uses TRBV6-5 and TRBJ1-2; D is uncertain. Trimming pared 0 bases from V and 2 bases from J, leaving 7 bases between. Germline V gene data show CDR1 as MNHEY and CDR2 as SVGAGI. The CDR3 runs 14 residues. CDR3 sequence reads: CASSYSKRNYGYTF. In nucleotides, the CDR3 is TGTGCCAGCAGTTACTCGAAACGGAACTATGGCTACACCTTC.

This chain connects TRBV19 to TRBJ1-6, with 9 bases identical to TRBD1. Trimming cost V 5 bases and J 5 bases; bases outside gene matches: 4. Germline CDR1 is LNHDA and CDR2 is SQIVND (reference sequence). The CDR3 consists of 15 residues. Written as DNA, the CDR3 is TGTGCCAGTAGTGTCGGGACAGGGCATAATTCACCCCTCCACTTT. Its translation: CASSVGTGHNSPLHF.

This sequence joins TRBV4-2 and TRBJ1-1, with TRBD1 as a possible D gene (5 bases). V was trimmed by 3 bases and J by 0 bases, leaving 17 bases between them. Looked up from germline, CDR1 is LGHNA and CDR2 is YNFKEQ. CDR3 length: 17 amino acids. CDR3 amino acids: CASSHPGRVVLNTEAFF. In nucleotides, the CDR3 is TGTGCCAGCAGCCACCCCGGCAGGGTCGTATTGAACACTGAAGCTTTCTTT.

The J gene is TRBJ1-3, the V gene TRBV4-1; D not resolved. This CDR3 is 16 amino acids long. CDR1 is MGHRA and CDR2 is YSYEKL in the germline V gene. The V gene lost 4 bases and the J gene lost 3 bases, with 16 bases spanning the gap. The CDR3 DNA is TGCGCCAGCAGCCCGATCGGGGTTTGGCGTGGAAACACCATATATTTT. Its translation: CASSPIGVWRGNTIYF.

This clone was seen a single time. The V and J genes are TRBV6-1 and TRBJ2-1; 7 bases line up with TRBD2. V was pared by 5 bases and J by 10 bases, with 11 bases of the junction left unmatched. The germline gives CDR1 MNHNS, CDR2 SASEGT. The CDR3 has 14 amino acids. CDR3: CASSYRGDEGEQFF. CDR3 coding DNA: TGTGCCAGCAGTTATCGGGGGGACGAAGGCGAGCAGTTCTTC.

This rearrangement joins TRBV5-1 to TRBJ2-7; 9 bases agree with TRBD1. Germline loops: CDR1 SGHRS, CDR2 YFSETQ. The length of the CDR3 is 14 residues. Trimming at V came to 4 bases and at J to 5 bases, leaving 7 bases not matched to a gene. The CDR3 nucleotides read TGCGCCAGCAGCGGGGGGACAGGGAAGGACGAGCAGTACTTC. Encoded protein: CASSGGTGKDEQYF. Together with reference TRBV5-1 and TRBJ2-7, the CDR3 gives the full variable domain: KAGVTQTPRYLIKTRGQQVTLSCSPISGHRSVSWYQQTPGQGLQFLFEYFSETQRNKGNFPGRFSGRQFSNSRSEMNVSTLELGDSALYLCASSGGTGKDEQYFGPGTRLTVT.

This chain links TRBV7-9 with TRBJ1-4; TRBD1 agrees at 7 bases. The CDR3 runs 14 residues. Germline values: CDR1 SEHNR, CDR2 FQNEAQ (reference sequence). The J segment lost 4 bases and the V segment lost 4 bases, leaving 3 bases of the junction unmatched. The CDR3 DNA sequence: TGTGCCAGCAGCTCGGGGACAGATAATGAAAAACTGTTTTTT. This encodes CASSSGTDNEKLFF.

The chain recombines TRBV5-5 with TRBJ1-3; unclear D gene. The CDR3 consists of 16 residues. Germline V lookup: CDR1 SGHKS, CDR2 YYEKEE (reference sequence). Trimming shortened V by 1 base and J by 0 bases, and 11 bases separated the two germline ends. CDR3 nucleotide sequence: TGTGCCAGCAGCTTGATGTTAGTCGACTCTGGAAACACCATATATTTT. Translating it yields CASSLMLVDSGNTIYF.

This chain joins TRBV6-5 and TRBJ1-2, with 9 bases fitting TRBD1. Germline lookup yields CDR1 MNHEY and CDR2 SVGAGI. V trimming: 6 bases; J trimming: 1 base; junction bases outside the gene matches: 0. This CDR3 has 13 amino acids. CDR3 loop: CASRGQGNYGYTF. The CDR3 nucleotides read TGTGCCAGCAGGGGACAGGGTAACTATGGCTACACCTTC.

The chain is built from TRBV5-4 and TRBJ1-2; D gene unclear. There are 14 residues in the CDR3. Germline V gene sequence: CDR1 SGHNT, CDR2 YYREEE (reference sequence). Trimming cost V 0 bases and J 1 base, with 7 bases left between them. DNA for the CDR3: TGTGCCAGCAGCTTGGCCGGGATTAACTATGGCTACACCTTC. This encodes CASSLAGINYGYTF.

In nucleotides, the CDR3 is TGTGCCAGCAGGACACCCTGGTCGGAAGAGACCCAGTACTTC. It yields the protein CASRTPWSEETQYF. The chain is built from TRBV6-5 and TRBJ2-5; D remains unclear. Germline CDR1 reads MNHEY; CDR2 reads SVGAGI. This CDR3 spans 14 amino acids. V was pared by 6 bases and J by 3 bases, with 14 bases between.

The J gene is TRBJ1-4, the V gene TRBV6-5, with TRBD1 matching over 12 bases. V lost 6 bases, J lost 8 bases, and 1 base stayed unmatched. The CDR3 spans 13 residues. The germline V gene has CDR1 MNHEY and CDR2 SVGAGI. CDR3 bases: TGTGCCAGCAGGGGGACAGGGGGCGAAAAACTGTTTTTT. It codes for CASRGTGGEKLFF.

The genes are TRBV6-7 and TRBJ1-4; 9 bases align to TRBD1. TRBV6-7 is given ORF status, its function remaining uncertain. The CDR3 runs to 16 residues. The V segment lost 2 bases and the J segment 6 bases; nucleotides outside the gene matches: 7. CDR3 sequence (DNA): TGTGCCAGCAGTTACGGCGACAGGGGGATTGATGAAAAACTGTTTTTT. Its translation is CASSYGDRGIDEKLFF.

The chain is built from TRBV9 and TRBJ1-1; D is unresolved. V lost 4 bases and J lost 0, with 25 bases in between. CDR3 length: 19 residues. The germline gives CDR1 SGDLS, CDR2 YYNGEE. The CDR3 loop reads CASSPRRPFGTELNTEAFF. CDR3 nucleotides: TGTGCCAGCAGCCCCCGGCGGCCTTTTGGTACCGAACTGAACACTGAAGCTTTCTTT.

V usage is TRBV24-1 and J usage is TRBJ2-2; the match to TRBD2 covers 12 bases. The germline V gene encodes CDR1 KGHDR and CDR2 SFDVKD. With 6 bases clipped from V and 5 bases from J, the junction kept 6 bases outside the gene matches. The CDR3 has 16 amino acids. The CDR3 region has the DNA TGTGCCACCAGTCCGTGGACTAGCGGGGAAACCGGGGAGCTGTTTTTT. This encodes CATSPWTSGETGELFF.

The V call is TRBV28, the J call TRBJ2-3, with D possibly matching TRBD2 (6 bases). Per germline, CDR1 MDHEN and CDR2 SYDVKM. This CDR3 is 15 amino acids long. The germline V and J ends were trimmed by 6 bases and 4 bases, with 17 bases remaining between them. In nucleotides, the CDR3 is TGTGCCAGCAGGACCGGGACCCCGGGAGCAGATACGCAGTATTTT. It codes for CASRTGTPGADTQYF.

The chain has TRBV2 and TRBJ1-1, with 7 bases matching TRBD1. V was pared by 3 bases and J by 1 base, with 5 bases of the junction left unmatched. Germline CDR1 and CDR2: SNHLY and FYNNEI. The CDR3 runs 15 residues. The CDR3 DNA follows: TGTGCCAGCAGTGAGCCCAACAGGGGGAACACTGAAGCTTTCTTT. It is translated as CASSEPNRGNTEAFF. Using reference TRBV2 and TRBJ1-1 for the parts outside the CDR3, the full variable domain is EPEVTQTPSHQVTQMGQEVILRCVPISNHLYFYWYRQILGQKVEFLVSFYNNEISEKSEIFDDQFSVERPDGSNFTLKIRSTKLEDSAMYFCASSEPNRGNTEAFFGQGTRLTVV.

The chain employs TRBV9 and TRBJ1-6; TRBD1 aligns across 8 bases. The V and J ends lost 2 bases and 10 bases, in that order; junction bases with no gene match: 8. The CDR3 is 15 amino acids. Germline CDR1 reads SGDLS; CDR2 reads YYNGEE. CDR3 DNA: TGTGCCAGCAGCGTCCAGGACAGGGTCGAGTCACCCCTCCACTTT. Amino acid sequence: CASSVQDRVESPLHF.

The chain uses TRBV2 and TRBJ1-4, with D possibly being TRBD1 (6 bases). Germline V gene lookup returns CDR1 SNHLY and CDR2 FYNNEI. V was pared by 3 bases and J by 4 bases, with 9 bases between. The CDR3 has 14 amino acids. The CDR3 region is CASSESRGNEKLFF. In DNA, the CDR3 is TGTGCCAGCAGTGAGAGCAGGGGTAATGAAAAACTGTTTTTT.

This chain links TRBV11-2 with TRBJ2-7; 8 positions match TRBD1. CDR3 length: 16 amino acids. The V gene's germline CDR1 is SGHAT and CDR2 FQNNGV. Losses at the gene ends were 5 bases for V and 0 bases for J; bases not matched to a gene: 9. The DNA of the CDR3 is TGTGCCAGCAGCCGCCAGGGACAGGCCATCTCCTACGAGCAGTACTTC. The encoded protein is CASSRQGQAISYEQYF.

This clone was detected a few times. V and J are TRBV7-9 and TRBJ1-4; no clear D. Germline V gene data show CDR1 as SEHNR and CDR2 as FQNEAQ (reference sequence). Trimming removed 1 base at V and 3 bases at J, with 9 bases between. This CDR3 is 15 amino acids long. CDR3 amino acids: CASSLGSTSNEKLFF. CDR3 nucleotides: TGTGCCAGCAGCTTAGGGTCAACATCTAATGAAAAACTGTTTTTT.